Listed below are T cell receptor beta chains from one sample, sequenced in a study of shared clonotypes between healthy human individuals. Sequenced by immunoSEQ multiplex PCR; TCRdb stores in-frame clones only, minus some. The sample holds 1,500,000 or so clones, approximately 98.5% seen once. Material for sequencing was naive CD4+ T cells sorted from blood. The receptor source for this set is a man aged 25-40 years in good health. The CDR3 runs from the conserved cysteine through the conserved F or W. A D gene is named only where the DNA matches it firmly. Clone size appears in some rows only: once, few, many, or a class for an expanded clone.

V: TRBV27; D: -; size: -; J: TRBJ1-4; DNA: TGTGCCAGCAGTTTAGGGACTACAGGGACCACTAATGAAAAACTGTTTTTT; CDR3: CASSLGTTGTTNEKLFF
V: TRBV18; D: -; size: -; J: TRBJ1-1; DNA: TGTGCCAGCTCACCACATGTTGAGAACACTGAAGCTTTCTTT; CDR3: CASSPHVENTEAFF
V: TRBV4-1; D: TRBD2; size: -; J: TRBJ2-7; DNA: TGCGCCAGCAGCCAAGATATGACTAGCGGGAGCAGCGAGCAGTACTTC; CDR3: CASSQDMTSGSSEQYF
V: TRBV6-6; D: TRBD2; size: -; J: TRBJ2-1; DNA: TGTGCCAGCAGTTACCTGGGGGGGTACAATGAGCAGTTCTTC; CDR3: CASSYLGGYNEQFF
V: TRBV11-2; D: TRBD2; size: -; J: TRBJ2-1; DNA: TGTGCCAGCAGCTTAGTTTTAATAGCGGGTAACAATGAGCAGTTCTTC; CDR3: CASSLVLIAGNNEQFF
V: TRBV5-6; D: -; size: -; J: TRBJ2-3; DNA: TGTGCCAGCAGCTTGGAACTAGACATTAGCACAGATACGCAGTATTTT; CDR3: CASSLELDISTDTQYF
V: TRBV7-9; D: -; size: -; J: TRBJ2-7; DNA: TGTGCCAGCGGCCCCGGGCTTGGTACCTACGAGCAGTACTTC; CDR3: CASGPGLGTYEQYF
V: TRBV6-1; D: -; size: -; J: TRBJ2-2; DNA: TGTGCCAGCAGTGAAGCGTGGTTCGGGGAGCTGTTTTTT; CDR3: CASSEAWFGELFF
V: TRBV6-6; D: -; size: -; J: TRBJ2-5; DNA: TGTGCCAGCAGCCACGAGGGCAGCCAAGAGACCCAGTACTTC; CDR3: CASSHEGSQETQYF
V: TRBV28; D: -; size: -; J: TRBJ1-5; DNA: TGTGCCAGCAGTTTGCAGGGTCGAAGCAATCAGCCCCAGCATTTT; CDR3: CASSLQGRSNQPQHF
V: TRBV5-1; D: TRBD1; size: -; J: TRBJ2-7; DNA: TGCGCCAGCAGCTCCCGGCCGGGACAGGGTAGCTACGAGCAGTACTTC; CDR3: CASSSRPGQGSYEQYF
V: TRBV27; D: TRBD1; size: once; J: TRBJ1-2; DNA: TGTGCCAGCAGGACAGGGAAGGACGACTATGGCTACACCTTC; CDR3: CASRTGKDDYGYTF
V: TRBV4-3; D: TRBD2; size: -; J: TRBJ2-3; DNA: TGCGCCAGCAGCCAAGATTTACTAGCGGGAGGGCCTTACACAGATACGCAGTATTTT; CDR3: CASSQDLLAGGPYTDTQYF
V: TRBV5-3; D: -; size: -; J: TRBJ2-7; DNA: TGTGCCAGAAGCTTTGGTCAGGGTGGTACATTCGTCCCCGACTACGAGCAGTACTTC; CDR3: CARSFGQGGTFVPDYEQYF
V: TRBV27; D: TRBD2; size: -; J: TRBJ2-1; DNA: TGTGCCAGCAGTTCGACTAGCCGCGGGGCACTCTTC; CDR3: CASSSTSRGALF
V: TRBV7-8; D: TRBD2; size: -; J: TRBJ2-3; DNA: TGTGCCAGCAGCTTTAGGGGGGAGGGACTAGTGACAGATACGCAGTATTTT; CDR3: CASSFRGEGLVTDTQYF